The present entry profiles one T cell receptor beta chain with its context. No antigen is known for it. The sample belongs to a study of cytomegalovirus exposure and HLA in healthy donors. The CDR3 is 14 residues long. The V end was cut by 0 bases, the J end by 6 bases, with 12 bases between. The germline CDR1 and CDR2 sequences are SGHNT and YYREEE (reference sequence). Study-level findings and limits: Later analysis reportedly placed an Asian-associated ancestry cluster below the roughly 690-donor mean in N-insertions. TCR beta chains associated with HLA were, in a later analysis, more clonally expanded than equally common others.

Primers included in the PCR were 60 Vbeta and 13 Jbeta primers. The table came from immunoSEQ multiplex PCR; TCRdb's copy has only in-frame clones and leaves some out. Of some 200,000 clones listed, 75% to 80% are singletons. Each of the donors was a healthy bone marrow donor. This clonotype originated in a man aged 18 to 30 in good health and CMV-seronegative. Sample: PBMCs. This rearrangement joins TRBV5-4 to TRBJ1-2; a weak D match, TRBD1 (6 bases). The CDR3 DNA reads TGTGCCAGCAGCTTGGGTCGGACAGTCGATGGCTACACCTTC. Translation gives CASSLGRTVDGYTF.